This T cell receptor beta chain was sequenced for a study of T cells after yellow fever vaccination. The V gene end was trimmed by 3 bases and the J gene end by 3 bases; junction bases not matched to a gene: 7. This CDR3 has 15 residues. CDR1 and CDR2 (germline): DFQATT, SNEGSKA (reference sequence). Generation of TCR cDNA used 5'RACE template switching (which added a universal primer site and UMIs). TCRdb called the 5' RACE reads again in MiXCR, with one record for every CDR3 protein. The data show 100,000 to 150,000 distinct CDR3 sequences, 6.5% to 8% seen once. By sample fraction, this clonotype is medium-sized.

This specimen was CD4+ T cells sorted from PBMCs, taken 10 to 11 days after the first yellow fever vaccination. The receptor's source is a man aged 18 to 35 who received the YFV17D yellow fever vaccine. V and J are TRBV20-1 and TRBJ2-3; 9 positions agree with TRBD2. The CDR3 nucleotides read TGCAGTGCTAGCCAAAGAACTAGCGGGACAGATACGCAGTATTTT. This gives the protein CSASQRTSGTDTQYF.